This TCR beta chain was documented in a study of T cells in localized non-small cell lung cancer. Study-level results: Adjacent lung held a median around 60 of the top 100 tumor clones. Uninvolved adjacent lung had the highest recorded T cell clonality, with tumor below it. Sequencing was limited to one tumor region, leaving the possibility of heterogeneity open.

The assay was immunoSEQ multiplex PCR, and TCRdb's table has in-frame clones only and misses some. The sample lists some 38,000 clones, 80% to 90% occurring once. About this clone itself: Its matching antigen is unknown.

CDR1 SGHRS and CDR2 YFSETQ come from the germline V gene. This CDR3 comprises 15 residues. V gave up 4 bases and J gave up 9 bases, with 20 bases separating them. Sequenced material: peripheral blood mononuclear cells, taken before any cancer treatment. The sequence derives from a male donor aged 60 or older with stage II lung adenocarcinoma. The chain couples TRBV5-1 to TRBJ2-1; TRBD1 or TRBD2 may be the D gene (7 bases each). CDR3 protein: CASSAEGGGQGEQFF. CDR3 in DNA: TGCGCCAGCAGCGCCGAGGGAGGGGGCCAGGGTGAGCAGTTCTTC.